The 9 T cell receptor beta chains in this list originate from one sample, sequenced in a study of identical twins. TCRdb itself ran the 5' RACE reads through MiXCR, one entry per CDR3 protein. The sample includes 520,000 or so distinct CDR3 sequences, approximately 22% of them seen just once. This sample was shared with a second study, whose subject was T cells expressing NK-cell markers.

Material for sequencing was CD4+ T cells sorted from blood. These receptors all come from a woman aged 18-29 years in good health.

This chain joins TRBV7-2 and TRBJ2-1, with a possible D match to TRBD1 (6 bases). V was shortened by 5 bases and J by 6 bases, with 17 bases between the two germline ends. Per germline, CDR1 SGHTA and CDR2 FQGNSA. CDR3 length equals 15 residues. CDR3 sequence (DNA): TGTGCCAGCAGCACGACGGTAGGACAGTCCAATGAGCAGTTCTTC. Protein: CASSTTVGQSNEQFF.

Ten or more counts support this clonotype. This chain connects TRBV5-1 to TRBJ2-1; TRBD1 matches 7 bases. The V gene end was trimmed by 4 bases and the J gene end by 2 bases; junction bases not matched to a gene: 6. The CDR3 loop spans 15 amino acids. Per the germline V gene, CDR1 is SGHRS and CDR2 is YFSETQ. The CDR3 region is CASSPRDRTYNEQFF. The CDR3 DNA sequence: TGCGCCAGCAGCCCCCGGGACAGAACCTACAATGAGCAGTTCTTC.

This clonotype occurred a few times. The gene calls are TRBV11-1 and TRBJ2-7, with unresolved D. This CDR3 has 19 amino acids. The germline gives CDR1 SGHAT, CDR2 FQDESV (reference sequence). V was cut by 1 base and J by 3 bases, with 25 bases left in between. CDR3 coding DNA: TGTGCCAGCAGCTTAGGTCGAGGTCTACGGCATTCTACGGGCTACGAGCAGTACTTC. Translating gives CASSLGRGLRHSTGYEQYF. The whole variable domain, remainder taken from reference TRBV11-1 and TRBJ2-7, is EAEVAQSPRYKITEKSQAVAFWCDPISGHATLYWYRQILGQGPELLVQFQDESVVDDSQLPKDRFSAERLKGVDSTLKIQPAELGDSAMYLCASSLGRGLRHSTGYEQYFGPGTRLTVT.

The chain joins TRBV3-1 to TRBJ2-5; no definite D call. This CDR3 contains 12 residues. CDR1 is LGHDT, CDR2 YNNKEL, per germline (reference sequence). Trimming removed 6 bases from V and 2 bases from J, with 7 bases in between. CDR3 sequence: CASRILQETQYF. CDR3 sequence (DNA): TGTGCCAGCAGAATTTTACAAGAGACCCAGTACTTC.

The rearrangement links TRBV7-2 to TRBJ2-1; D is ambiguous. Trimming took 2 bases from V and 4 from J, leaving 15 bases between them. The germline CDR1 and CDR2 sequences are SGHTA and FQGNSA. This CDR3 has 16 amino acids. CDR3 DNA sequence: TGTGCCAGCAGCTTATTCGACACCTTCCCTTACAATGAGCAGTTCTTC. This sequence encodes CASSLFDTFPYNEQFF.

V usage is TRBV7-2 and J usage is TRBJ1-2; D remains ambiguous. V lost 0 bases, J lost 5 bases, and 13 bases lay in between. Germline values: CDR1 SGHTA, CDR2 FQGNSA. The CDR3 is made up of 15 amino acids. CDR3 sequence reads: CASSLAFWNQYGYTF. As DNA, the CDR3 is TGTGCCAGCAGCTTAGCATTCTGGAACCAGTATGGCTACACCTTC.

The chain couples TRBV20-1 to TRBJ2-1, with TRBD2 identical over 7 bases. In germline, CDR1 is DFQATT, CDR2 SNEGSKA (reference sequence). This CDR3 has 15 amino acids. Trimming removed 5 bases from V and 1 base from J; junction bases left unmatched: 8. Written as DNA, the CDR3 is TGCAGTGCTTTCTTTACCGGGGGGTCCTACAATGAGCAGTTCTTC. It codes for CSAFFTGGSYNEQFF.

This clonotype occurred many times. The chain has TRBV10-3 and TRBJ1-6; D is perhaps TRBD1 (5 bases). This CDR3 has 12 residues. CDR1 is ENHRY, CDR2 SYGVKD, per germline. V lost 10 bases to trimming and J lost 5 bases, with 9 bases between them. CDR3 amino acids: CATRQHNSPLHF. The CDR3 DNA is TGTGCCACACGACAGCATAATTCACCCCTCCACTTT.

This clonotype occurred a few times. This sequence joins TRBV7-9 and TRBJ2-7, with a weak D call TRBD1 (5 bases). CDR3 length: 15 amino acids. CDR1 and CDR2 (germline): SEHNR, FQNEAQ (reference sequence). Trimming pared 7 bases from V and 3 bases from J, leaving 19 bases between. CDR3 coding DNA: TGTGCCAGCAACCCCCCAGGGTCCAGTCTCTACGAGCAGTACTTC. Protein sequence: CASNPPGSSLYEQYF.